A single sample is the source of the 32 T cell receptor beta chains below, sequenced in a study of cytomegalovirus exposure and HLA in healthy donors. PCR was performed using 60 Vbeta and 13 Jbeta primers. The method was immunoSEQ multiplex PCR; TCRdb's version includes in-frame clones alone and lacks a portion of them. This sample has about 130,000 clones, with approximately 80% found just once. Material for sequencing was PBMCs. These receptor sequences come from a female donor in good health and CMV-seronegative.

The chain joins TRBV4-3 to TRBJ2-4; tentative D call: TRBD1 (8 bases). V lost 3 bases and J 5 bases, leaving 29 bases between the germline ends. The CDR3 totals 20 residues. CDR1 is LGHNA and CDR2 is YSLEER in the germline V gene. CDR3 in DNA: TGCGCCAGCAGCCAGGAAACAGGGGGGGAGGGCCTTCAAACCCAAAACATTCAGTACTTC. This translates into CASSQETGGEGLQTQNIQYF.

The CDR3 here is CASSRHFQETQYF. Here the CDR3 DNA reads TGTGCCAGCAGCCGCCACTTCCAAGAGACCCAGTACTTC. V usage is TRBV11-2 and J usage is TRBJ2-5, with D unclear. V lost 5 bases, J lost 1 base, and 8 bases lay in between. Germline V gene data show CDR1 as SGHAT and CDR2 as FQNNGV. This CDR3 is built from 13 residues.

V and J are TRBV5-8 and TRBJ2-1; 10 bases map to TRBD2. Germline trimming cut 3 bases from V and 0 bases from J; bases unmatched to any gene: 6. Germline loops: CDR1 SGHTS, CDR2 YDEGEE. The CDR3 runs 17 residues. In DNA, the CDR3 is TGTGCCAGCAGCTCAAAACTAGCGGGGTACTCCTACAATGAGCAGTTCTTC. This encodes CASSSKLAGYSYNEQFF.

The chain links TRBV7-2 to TRBJ2-3, with TRBD2 identical over 8 bases. This CDR3 region has 15 residues. With V trimmed by 2 bases and J by 3 bases, 4 bases remained unmatched. Germline V lookup: CDR1 SGHTA, CDR2 FQGNSA. The CDR3: CASSLPGLGTDTQYF. CDR3 bases: TGTGCCAGCAGCTTACCGGGACTAGGGACAGATACGCAGTATTTT.

The chain joins TRBV5-1 to TRBJ2-5, with D maybe TRBD2 (6 bases). The ends were cut back, 0 bases at V and 4 bases at J, with 7 bases in the middle. The CDR3 loop spans 13 amino acids. Germline V gene lookup returns CDR1 SGHRS and CDR2 YFSETQ. In nucleotides, the CDR3 is TGCGCCAGCAGCTTGGCGGGAGTAGAGACCCAGTACTTC. Its translation is CASSLAGVETQYF.

This chain joins TRBV27 and TRBJ1-2; D unclear. The V end lost 6 bases, the J end lost 0 bases, and 11 bases lay between the germline ends. Germline V lookup: CDR1 MNHEY, CDR2 SMNVEV (reference sequence). The CDR3 length is 14 residues. The CDR3 DNA reads TGTGCCAGCAGAATGTCACAAGCTAACTATGGCTACACCTTC. This codes for CASRMSQANYGYTF.

The chain has TRBV9 and TRBJ2-3, with 7 bases lining up with TRBD2. Germline CDR1 reads SGDLS; CDR2 reads YYNGEE. V lost 1 base and J lost 0; bases outside the gene matches: 2. The CDR3 runs to 15 residues. CDR3 coding DNA: TGTGCCAGCAGCGTAAGCGGGGTTAGCACAGATACGCAGTATTTT. Amino acids: CASSVSGVSTDTQYF.

The count of this clone is one. Other DNA sequences in the same sample also yield this CDR3. The V and J genes are TRBV6-5 and TRBJ1-1; a weak D match, TRBD1 (5 bases). V lost 0 bases, J lost 4 bases, and 9 bases lay in between. Per germline, CDR1 MNHEY and CDR2 SVGAGI. The CDR3 sequence is 14 residues long. The CDR3 loop is CASSYSGGGTEAFF. In DNA, the CDR3 is TGTGCCAGCAGTTACTCGGGGGGAGGCACTGAAGCTTTCTTT.

This chain links TRBV7-2 with TRBJ2-7; 8 bases agree with TRBD1. This CDR3 comprises 15 residues. CDR1 and CDR2 (germline): SGHTA, FQGNSA. V gave up 2 bases and J gave up 2 bases; unmatched junction bases: 5. CDR3 residues: CASSLYQGATYEQYF. CDR3 coding DNA: TGTGCCAGCAGCTTATATCAGGGGGCTACCTACGAGCAGTACTTC.

The rearrangement links TRBV5-1 to TRBJ2-3; D remains ambiguous. Trimming removed 3 bases from V and 0 bases from J, with 5 bases in between. Germline V gene lookup returns CDR1 SGHRS and CDR2 YFSETQ. The CDR3 runs to 13 residues. CDR3 DNA: TGCGCCAGCAGCTCCCCTAGCACAGATACGCAGTATTTT. Translating it yields CASSSPSTDTQYF. The variable domain in full, with the rest retrieved from reference TRBV5-1 and TRBJ2-3, is KAGVTQTPRYLIKTRGQQVTLSCSPISGHRSVSWYQQTPGQGLQFLFEYFSETQRNKGNFPGRFSGRQFSNSRSEMNVSTLELGDSALYLCASSSPSTDTQYFGPGTRLTVL.

In its sample, this clone was seen a few times. This chain uses TRBV30 with TRBJ2-1; the match to TRBD2 covers 11 bases. The CDR3 extends over 15 amino acids. The trim removed 1 base at V and 8 bases at J, leaving 7 bases unmatched. Per the germline V gene, CDR1 is GTSNPN and CDR2 is SVGIG (reference sequence). The CDR3 reads CAWSELAGGPHEQFF. CDR3 nucleotides: TGTGCCTGGAGTGAATTAGCGGGAGGGCCGCATGAGCAGTTCTTC.

V usage is TRBV7-9 and J usage is TRBJ2-7, with TRBD2 matching over 9 bases. The CDR3 runs 13 residues. Trimming removed 3 bases from V and 5 bases from J; junction bases left unmatched: 2. The germline CDR1 and CDR2 sequences are SEHNR and FQNEAQ (reference sequence). This chain's CDR3 is CASSFIAGDEQYF. CDR3 DNA: TGTGCCAGCAGCTTTATAGCGGGAGACGAGCAGTACTTC.

The chain recombines TRBV10-3 with TRBJ2-5; TRBD1 agrees at 7 bases. CDR3 size: 13 residues. CDR1 is ENHRY, CDR2 SYGVKD, per germline. V lost 4 bases and J lost 3; bases outside the gene matches: 2. CDR3 residues: CAISGQGEETQYF. CDR3 nucleotide sequence: TGTGCCATCAGTGGTCAGGGGGAAGAGACCCAGTACTTC.

This clone has a handful of counts. J is TRBJ2-3 and V is TRBV20-1, with D possibly matching TRBD2 (6 bases). Trimming stripped 5 bases from V and 7 bases from J, with 7 bases between. Germline CDR1 reads DFQATT; CDR2 reads SNEGSKA (reference sequence). The CDR3 loop spans 10 amino acids. As DNA, the CDR3 is TGCAGTGCTGGGGACTATACGCAGTATTTT. It is translated as CSAGDYTQYF.

There are a few counts of this clone. This chain connects TRBV7-8 to TRBJ2-7; 7 positions agree with TRBD1. The CDR3 is made up of 15 amino acids. The germline V gene encodes CDR1 SGHVS and CDR2 FQNEAQ. V lost 3 bases and J lost 4; bases outside the gene matches: 9. This CDR3 reads CASSFGQAESYEQYF. The CDR3 DNA sequence: TGTGCCAGCAGCTTCGGACAGGCTGAGAGTTACGAGCAGTACTTC.

The V gene is TRBV5-4, the J gene TRBJ2-5; D unresolved. V lost 7 bases and J 0 bases, leaving 10 bases between the germline ends. The CDR3 extends over 13 amino acids. Germline V gene lookup returns CDR1 SGHNT and CDR2 YYREEE (reference sequence). In nucleotides, the CDR3 is TGTGCCAGCGGAGCTGCGTACCAAGAGACCCAGTACTTC. It codes for CASGAAYQETQYF.

The rearrangement joins TRBV6-1 to TRBJ2-3; D unresolved. The germline gives CDR1 MNHNS, CDR2 SASEGT. This CDR3 contains 12 residues. V was shortened by 6 bases and J by 2 bases, with 6 bases between the two germline ends. For the CDR3, the DNA is TGTGCCAGCAGGGCCCCCACAGATACGCAGTATTTT. Encoded protein: CASRAPTDTQYF.

The chain combines TRBV28 with TRBJ1-4; D is unclear. Trimming removed 6 bases at V and 4 bases at J, with 15 bases between. This CDR3 has 15 residues. Looked up from germline, CDR1 is MDHEN and CDR2 is SYDVKM. The CDR3 sequence is CASSLPSRDNEKLFF. The CDR3 region has the DNA TGTGCCAGCAGCTTGCCATCGAGAGATAATGAAAAACTGTTTTTT.

This chain uses TRBV2 with TRBJ2-3; D gene ambiguous. The CDR3 totals 15 residues. Germline V gene data show CDR1 as SNHLY and CDR2 as FYNNEI. The ends were cut back, 5 bases at V and 1 base at J, with 13 bases in the middle. The CDR3 spells CASSPFLTGTDTQYF. CDR3 bases: TGTGCCAGCAGTCCCTTCTTAACGGGCACAGATACGCAGTATTTT.

This clone came up a few times. V gene TRBV7-2 combines with J gene TRBJ2-7; 7 nucleotides line up with TRBD2. CDR1 and CDR2 (germline): SGHTA, FQGNSA. The CDR3 has 16 amino acids. The trim removed 4 bases at V and 8 bases at J, leaving 17 bases unmatched. The CDR3 spells CASSYPRGGSYGKQYF. The CDR3 DNA reads TGTGCCAGCAGCTACCCTAGGGGCGGGAGTTACGGCAAGCAGTACTTC.

V is TRBV5-1 and J is TRBJ1-3; a possible D gene is TRBD1 (6 bases). V was pared by 1 base and J by 1 base, with 6 bases between. This CDR3 is built from 14 residues. Germline CDR1 reads SGHRS; CDR2 reads YFSETQ. The CDR3 protein is CASSLTGSGNTIYF. The CDR3, as DNA: TGCGCCAGCAGCTTGACAGGGTCTGGAAACACCATATATTTT.

This rearrangement joins TRBV18 to TRBJ1-1, with TRBD1 identical over 8 bases. CDR1 is KGHSH, CDR2 LQKENI, per germline. The CDR3 loop spans 17 amino acids. V lost 6 bases, J lost 1 base, and 13 bases stayed unmatched. In nucleotides, the CDR3 is TGTGCCAGCTCTCTTGCTCCGGGACAGGCATCGAACACTGAAGCTTTCTTT. Amino acids: CASSLAPGQASNTEAFF.

The V call is TRBV7-3, the J call TRBJ1-1; D perhaps matches TRBD1 (5 bases). CDR1 SGHTA and CDR2 FQGTGA come from the germline V gene. V was clipped by 3 bases and J by 3 bases, with 8 bases between them. The CDR3 consists of 13 residues. The CDR3 here is CASSFQGDTEAFF. The CDR3 DNA reads as TGTGCCAGCAGCTTTCAAGGGGACACTGAAGCTTTCTTT.

This clone has a handful of counts. This chain connects TRBV10-3 to TRBJ1-5; 8 bases agree with TRBD1. V trimming: 11 bases; J trimming: 6 bases; junction bases outside the gene matches: 9. Looked up from germline, CDR1 is ENHRY and CDR2 is SYGVKD. The CDR3 has 13 amino acids. This CDR3 is CAAQGALAQPQHF. DNA for the CDR3: TGTGCCGCGCAGGGGGCTTTAGCTCAGCCCCAGCATTTT.

This chain connects TRBV18 to TRBJ2-1; D remains unclear. CDR1 and CDR2 from the germline V gene are KGHSH and LQKENI. V was shortened by 3 bases and J by 9 bases, with 6 bases between the two germline ends. The CDR3 runs 11 residues. For the CDR3, the DNA is TGTGCCAGCTCACCCGAGCGTGAGCAGTTCTTC. Translated: CASSPEREQFF.

The sample holds one count of this clone. This rearrangement joins TRBV5-6 to TRBJ2-5; the D is unclear. Trimming stripped 3 bases from V and 5 bases from J, with 14 bases between. From germline, CDR1 is SGHDT and CDR2 YYEEEE. This CDR3 spans 14 amino acids. The CDR3 loop is CASSSLNRGETQYF. Written as DNA, the CDR3 is TGTGCCAGCAGCTCGTTAAACCGAGGCGAGACCCAGTACTTC.

The chain uses TRBV7-2 and TRBJ1-1; D gene uncertain. CDR1 and CDR2 from the germline V gene are SGHTA and FQGNSA. V lost 2 bases, J lost 4 bases, and 8 bases lay in between. The CDR3 contains 13 residues. This chain's CDR3 is CASSLYRGTEAFF. Here the CDR3 DNA reads TGTGCCAGCAGCTTATATAGAGGCACTGAAGCTTTCTTT.

The chain links TRBV7-2 to TRBJ2-5; D is uncertain. Trimming removed 5 bases from V and 5 bases from J, with 6 bases in between. The length of the CDR3 is 11 residues. The V gene's germline CDR1 is SGHTA and CDR2 FQGNSA. The CDR3, as DNA: TGTGCCAGCAGCATGAGGGAGACCCAGTACTTC. Residues: CASSMRETQYF.

The chain recombines TRBV5-8 with TRBJ1-2, with TRBD1 as a possible D gene (5 bases). The CDR3 has 15 residues. From germline, CDR1 is SGHTS and CDR2 YDEGEE. V gave up 0 bases and J gave up 3 bases, with 12 bases separating them. CDR3 sequence reads: CASSLVAGRHYGYTF. In DNA form, the CDR3 reads TGTGCCAGCAGCTTGGTGGCAGGGCGACACTATGGCTACACCTTC.

This clone appeared once. This sequence joins TRBV7-9 and TRBJ2-3, with 12 bases fitting TRBD2. Trimming at V came to 4 bases and at J to 3 bases, leaving 5 bases not matched to a gene. CDR1 SEHNR and CDR2 FQNEAQ come from the germline V gene (reference sequence). CDR3 length: 16 amino acids. The DNA for the CDR3 is TGTGCCAGCAGCTCCCTAGCGGGGGGGGAGACAGATACGCAGTATTTT. This gives the protein CASSSLAGGETDTQYF.

In this sample, this clone turned up a few times. The CDR3, as DNA: TGTGCCAGTAGAAGGACAGGGGGCAAGGAAGGGGACACTGAAGCTTTCTTT. Translating it yields CASRRTGGKEGDTEAFF. The genes are TRBV19 and TRBJ1-1; TRBD1 matches at 11 bases. CDR3 length equals 17 residues. Germline CDR1 reads LNHDA; CDR2 reads SQIVND (reference sequence). V lost 6 bases, J lost 3 bases, and 12 bases stayed unmatched.

The gene calls are TRBV2 and TRBJ2-7, with 13 bases aligning to TRBD2. Germline assignment: CDR1 SNHLY and CDR2 FYNNEI. V trimming: 4 bases; J trimming: 5 bases; junction bases outside the gene matches: 5. This CDR3 has 15 residues. As DNA, the CDR3 is TGTGCCAGCAGTGGGGGACTAGCGGGAAACCACGAGCAGTACTTC. It is translated as CASSGGLAGNHEQYF.